This T cell receptor beta chain was found in a study of Ad26.COV2.S vaccination and SARS-CoV-2 variants. Study findings and constraints: The breadth of spike-specific CD8+ and CD4+ T cell responses after vaccination was reportedly substantial.

This CDR3 region has 15 residues. V lost 3 bases and J 3 bases, leaving 9 bases between the germline ends. Germline loops: CDR1 LGHDT, CDR2 YNNKEL (reference sequence). About this clone: The antigen remains undetermined.

The treatment was: roughly 20 received Ad26.COV2.S at low or high dose, single or two shots; several received placebo; per-sample allocation not given. Sampling happened 63 days after the first vaccine or placebo injection. An adult aged 18-55 years in Boston served as the donor. An Ad26 vector expressing Wuhan-strain SARS-CoV-2 spike constituted the vaccine. Sequencing was performed with immunoSEQ multiplex PCR; in TCRdb, only in-frame clones are kept and a portion is missing. The sample gives hundreds of thousands of clones, more than 70% of which show up once; nearly 1.5% is in the top ten. This sequence originates from a person between 18 and 60 years old who received the Ad26.COV2.S COVID-19 vaccine or a placebo. The V gene is TRBV3-1 (or the pseudogene TRBV3-2), the J gene TRBJ2-6; no firm D call. Sequencing used peripheral blood, obtained in a trial of Ad26.COV2.S vaccine versus placebo. The DNA of the CDR3 is TGTGCCAGCAGCCAGATGGGTGGTGGGGCCAACGTCCTGACTTTC. Translating it yields CASSQMGGGANVLTF.